This entry lists 13 T cell receptor beta chains sequenced from one sample in a study of cytomegalovirus exposure and HLA in healthy donors. 13 Jbeta primers and 60 Vbeta primers were used for the PCR. TCRdb's table, derived via immunoSEQ multiplex PCR, lists solely in-frame clones and lacks some. This sample has about 82,000 clones; 70% to 85% occur once, and the top ten carry under 15%. Input material: PBMCs. The receptors were gathered from a human donor in good health.

The chain is built from TRBV5-5 and TRBJ1-4, with D tentatively TRBD1 (5 bases). The CDR3 is 15 residues long. Trimming cost V 3 bases and J 4 bases, with 13 bases left between them. CDR1 is SGHKS, CDR2 YYEKEE, per germline (reference sequence). CDR3 bases: TGTGCCAGCAGCTGGGCACAGGACCTTAATGAAAAACTGTTTTTT. Its protein product is CASSWAQDLNEKLFF.

The V call is TRBV7-2, the J call TRBJ2-7; a weak D match, TRBD1 (6 bases). The germline gives CDR1 SGHTA, CDR2 FQGNSA. The CDR3 is 14 amino acids. V was pared by 3 bases and J by 1 base, with 10 bases between. CDR3 nucleotide sequence: TGTGCCAGCAGCTTTAAACAGGGATCCTACGAGCAGTACTTC. Translation gives CASSFKQGSYEQYF.

The gene calls are TRBV5-6 and TRBJ1-6, with a possible D match to TRBD1 (5 bases). Trimming took 0 bases from V and 10 from J, leaving 14 bases between them. The CDR3 totals 15 residues. Germline V gene lookup returns CDR1 SGHDT and CDR2 YYEEEE. The CDR3 protein is CASSLGGVVHSPLHF. The CDR3 DNA reads as TGTGCCAGCAGCTTGGGGGGGGTGGTACACTCACCCCTCCACTTT.

This clone was observed a handful of times. The chain links TRBV4-1 to TRBJ1-1; weak D call: TRBD1 (5 bases). The V end lost 0 bases, the J end lost 11 bases, and 13 bases lay between the germline ends. CDR1 is MGHRA and CDR2 is YSYEKL in the germline V gene. This CDR3 comprises 13 residues. CDR3 sequence reads: CASSQERGVPAFF. In nucleotides, the CDR3 is TGCGCCAGCAGCCAAGAACGGGGGGTACCGGCTTTCTTT.

The gene calls are TRBV27 and TRBJ1-3; D gene ambiguous. CDR1 MNHEY and CDR2 SMNVEV come from the germline V gene (reference sequence). V was clipped by 5 bases and J by 2 bases, with 13 bases between them. The CDR3 contains 15 residues. The CDR3 DNA reads TGTGCCAGCAGTCCTCGGCCCAGCGCTGGAAACACCATATATTTT. This encodes CASSPRPSAGNTIYF.

V is TRBV6-5 and J is TRBJ1-2; 7 bases line up with TRBD1. Germline V gene lookup returns CDR1 MNHEY and CDR2 SVGAGI. The CDR3 has 13 amino acids. V shed 3 bases, J shed 10 bases, and the junction held 8 bases outside the gene matches. Written as DNA, the CDR3 is TGTGCCAGCAGTTATGAGACAGGGAGCTCCTACACCTTC. As protein: CASSYETGSSYTF.

The J gene is TRBJ2-2, the V gene TRBV6-6, with D perhaps matching TRBD1 (6 bases). Deletions cut 9 bases from V and 3 bases from J, with 14 bases between. Germline assignment: CDR1 MNHNY and CDR2 SVGAGI (reference sequence). The length of the CDR3 is 14 residues. The CDR3, as DNA: TGTGCCAGTAGACAGGTCTCGGACACCGGGGAGCTGTTTTTT. Its translation: CASRQVSDTGELFF.

This clone has just a few counts. This rearrangement joins TRBV2 to TRBJ1-1; 9 nucleotides agree with TRBD1. Germline V gene data show CDR1 as SNHLY and CDR2 as FYNNEI. This CDR3 spans 14 amino acids. J lost 0 bases, V lost 5 bases, and 1 base had no gene match. CDR3 in DNA: TGTGCCAGCAGTTGGGACAGGGTGAACACTGAAGCTTTCTTT. Protein sequence: CASSWDRVNTEAFF.

This chain connects TRBV5-4 to TRBJ2-1; 7 bases agree with TRBD1. This CDR3 has 14 amino acids. Germline V gene sequence: CDR1 SGHNT, CDR2 YYREEE (reference sequence). V dropped 5 bases and J dropped 4; count of bases not matched to a gene: 6. The CDR3 region has the DNA TGTGCCAGCAGACGAGGGACAGCTTACAATGAGCAGTTCTTC. Translating gives CASRRGTAYNEQFF. The full variable domain, with the rest looked up from reference TRBV5-4 and TRBJ2-1, is ETGVTQSPTHLIKTRGQQVTLRCSSQSGHNTVSWYQQALGQGPQFIFQYYREEENGRGNFPPRFSGLQFPNYSSELNVNALELDDSALYLCASRRGTAYNEQFFGPGTRLTVL.

This clone was detected only once. The V call is TRBV18, the J call TRBJ1-5; the match to TRBD1 covers 7 bases. This CDR3 is 14 amino acids long. The junction had 12 bases not matched to a gene; V was cut back by 5 bases and J by 11 bases. The germline V gene encodes CDR1 KGHSH and CDR2 LQKENI. This CDR3 is CASSSGGGGTTQHF. DNA of the CDR3: TGTGCCAGCTCATCCGGAGGAGGGGGCACGACCCAGCATTTT.

The J gene is TRBJ1-1, the V gene TRBV6-4; D unclear. The CDR3 has 12 amino acids. Trimming removed 1 base at V and 7 bases at J, with 7 bases between. In germline, CDR1 is MRHNA, CDR2 SNTAGT. CDR3 loop: CASSDWAGEAFF. CDR3 coding DNA: TGTGCCAGCAGTGACTGGGCCGGTGAAGCTTTCTTT.

This sequence joins TRBV5-8 and TRBJ2-2; tentative D call: TRBD1 (5 bases). Germline V lookup: CDR1 SGHTS, CDR2 YDEGEE. The length of the CDR3 is 16 residues. V was pared by 3 bases and J by 0 bases, with 12 bases between. Written as DNA, the CDR3 is TGTGCCAGCAGCTACCCAGGGTCGGCGAACACCGGGGAGCTGTTTTTT. As protein: CASSYPGSANTGELFF.

CDR3 coding DNA: TGCGCCAGCAGCCAAGTCGTTCTGGGAGCGGGGACTGAGACCCAGTACTTC. Residues: CASSQVVLGAGTETQYF. The V call is TRBV4-3, the J call TRBJ2-5; 7 bases align to TRBD2. The J segment lost 5 bases and the V segment lost 1 base, leaving 13 bases of the junction unmatched. This CDR3 region has 17 residues. Germline V gives CDR1 LGHNA, CDR2 YSLEER.